The clone carrying this T cell receptor (beta chain) was detected only a few times. As yet, its antigen is unknown. TCRdb's copy holds only in-frame clones and misses some; the assay was immunoSEQ multiplex PCR. The table has around 25,000 clones, approximately 67% seen once. The data were obtained in a study of PD-1 blockade in classical Hodgkin lymphoma. Study-wide findings and caveats: Patients were excluded if nivolumab began under 1 year after ASCT (the autologous transplant).

V lost 0 bases, J lost 6 bases, and 17 bases lay in between. This CDR3 contains 16 residues. Germline V CDR1 and CDR2: MGHRA, YSYEKL. The time point denotes: cycle 4 day 1 (C4D1), after less than seven weeks of nivolumab. Exposure to brentuximab vedotin varied, and each patient had relapsed following autologous stem cell transplantation. The chain has TRBV4-1 and TRBJ1-2; a possible D gene is TRBD1 (6 bases). This TCR was recovered from a human donor with classical Hodgkin lymphoma. The sequences come from peripheral blood mononuclear cells (PBMCs), collected before the fourth cycle of nivolumab. The chain's CDR3 is CASSQERGFGGDGYTF. CDR3 DNA sequence: TGCGCCAGCAGCCAAGAGAGGGGATTCGGGGGCGATGGCTACACCTTC.